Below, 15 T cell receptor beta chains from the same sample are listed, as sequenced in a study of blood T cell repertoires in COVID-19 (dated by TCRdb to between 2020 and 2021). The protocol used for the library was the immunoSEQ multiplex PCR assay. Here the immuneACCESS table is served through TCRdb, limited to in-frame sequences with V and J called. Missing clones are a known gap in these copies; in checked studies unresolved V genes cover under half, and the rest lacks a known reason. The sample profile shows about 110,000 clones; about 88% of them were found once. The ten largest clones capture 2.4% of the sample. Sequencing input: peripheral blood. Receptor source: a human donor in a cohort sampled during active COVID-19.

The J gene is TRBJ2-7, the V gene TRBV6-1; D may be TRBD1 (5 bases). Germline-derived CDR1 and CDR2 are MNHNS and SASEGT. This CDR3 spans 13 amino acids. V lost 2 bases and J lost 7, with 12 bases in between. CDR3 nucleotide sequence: TGTGCCAGCAGTGAACTGGCAGGGTGGGAGCAGTACTTC. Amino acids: CASSELAGWEQYF.

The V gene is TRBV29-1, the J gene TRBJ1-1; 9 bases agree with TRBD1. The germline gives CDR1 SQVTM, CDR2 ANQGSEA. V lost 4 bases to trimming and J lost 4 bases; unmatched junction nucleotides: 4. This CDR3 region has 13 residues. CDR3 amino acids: CSVGTGAVTEAFF. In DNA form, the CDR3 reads TGCAGCGTTGGGACAGGGGCAGTCACTGAAGCTTTCTTT.

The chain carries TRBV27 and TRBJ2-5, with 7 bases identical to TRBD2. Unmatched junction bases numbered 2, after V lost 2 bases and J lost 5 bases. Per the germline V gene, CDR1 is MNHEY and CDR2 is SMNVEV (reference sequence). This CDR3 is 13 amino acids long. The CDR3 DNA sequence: TGTGCCAGCAGTTTAAGGCGGGGGGAGACCCAGTACTTC. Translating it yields CASSLRRGETQYF.

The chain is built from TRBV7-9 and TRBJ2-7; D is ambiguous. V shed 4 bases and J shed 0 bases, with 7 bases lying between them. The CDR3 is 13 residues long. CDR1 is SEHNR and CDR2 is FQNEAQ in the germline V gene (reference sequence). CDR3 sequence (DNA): TGTGCCAGCAGCTCCCCGAGCTCCTACGAGCAGTACTTC. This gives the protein CASSSPSSYEQYF.

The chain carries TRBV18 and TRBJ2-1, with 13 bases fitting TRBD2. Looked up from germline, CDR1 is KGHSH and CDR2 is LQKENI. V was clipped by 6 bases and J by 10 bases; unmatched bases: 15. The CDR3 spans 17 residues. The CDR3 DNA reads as TGTGCCAGCTCTTCCGGAACCGGGACTAGCGGGATAGGCGAGCAGTTCTTC. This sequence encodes CASSSGTGTSGIGEQFF.

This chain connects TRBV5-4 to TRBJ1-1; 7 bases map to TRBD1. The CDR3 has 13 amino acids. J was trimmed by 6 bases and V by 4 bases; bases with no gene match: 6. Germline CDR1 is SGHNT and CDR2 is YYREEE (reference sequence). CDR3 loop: CASSRDRLSEAFF. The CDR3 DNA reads TGTGCCAGCAGCAGGGACAGACTATCTGAAGCTTTCTTT.

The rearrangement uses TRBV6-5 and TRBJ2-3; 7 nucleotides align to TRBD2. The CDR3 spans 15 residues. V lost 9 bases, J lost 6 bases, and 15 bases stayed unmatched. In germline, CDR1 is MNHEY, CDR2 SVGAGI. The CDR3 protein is CASSLSLAVVDTQYF. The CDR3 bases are TGTGCCAGTTCGTTGTCGCTAGCGGTCGTGGATACGCAGTATTTT.

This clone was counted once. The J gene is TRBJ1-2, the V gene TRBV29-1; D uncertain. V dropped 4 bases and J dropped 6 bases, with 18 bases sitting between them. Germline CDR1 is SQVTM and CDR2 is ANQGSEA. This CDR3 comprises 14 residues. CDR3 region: CSVAHAEGRDGYTF. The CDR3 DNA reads TGCAGCGTTGCCCACGCTGAGGGTAGGGATGGCTACACCTTC.

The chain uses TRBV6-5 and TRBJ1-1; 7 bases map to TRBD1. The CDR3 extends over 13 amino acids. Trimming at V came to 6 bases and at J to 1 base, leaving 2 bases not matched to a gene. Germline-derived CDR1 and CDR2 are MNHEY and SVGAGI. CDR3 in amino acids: CASRRQGNTEAFF. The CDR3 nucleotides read TGTGCCAGCAGGAGACAGGGGAACACTGAAGCTTTCTTT.

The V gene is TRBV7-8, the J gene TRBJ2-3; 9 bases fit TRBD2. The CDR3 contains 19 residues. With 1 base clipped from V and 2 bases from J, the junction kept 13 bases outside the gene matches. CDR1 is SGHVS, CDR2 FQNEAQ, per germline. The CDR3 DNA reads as TGTGCCAGCAGCTTAGTGTCCGGTGTAGCGGGGGTGAACACAGATACGCAGTATTTT. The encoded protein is CASSLVSGVAGVNTDTQYF.

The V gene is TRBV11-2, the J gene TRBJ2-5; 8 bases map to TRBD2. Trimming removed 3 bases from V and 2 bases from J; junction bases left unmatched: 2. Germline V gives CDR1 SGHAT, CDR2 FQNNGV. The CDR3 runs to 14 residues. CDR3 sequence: CASSFREGQETQYF. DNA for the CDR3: TGTGCCAGCAGCTTCCGGGAGGGTCAAGAGACCCAGTACTTC.

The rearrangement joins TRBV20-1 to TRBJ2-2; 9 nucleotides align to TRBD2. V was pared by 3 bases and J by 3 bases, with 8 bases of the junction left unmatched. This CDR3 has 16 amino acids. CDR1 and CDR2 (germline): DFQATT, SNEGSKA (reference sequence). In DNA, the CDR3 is TGCAGTGCTAGTGAATCAGCGGGGGGACACACCGGGGAGCTGTTTTTT. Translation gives CSASESAGGHTGELFF.

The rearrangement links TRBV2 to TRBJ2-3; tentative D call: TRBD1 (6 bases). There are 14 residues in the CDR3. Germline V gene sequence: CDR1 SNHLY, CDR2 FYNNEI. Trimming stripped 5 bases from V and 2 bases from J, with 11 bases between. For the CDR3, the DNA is TGTGCCAGCAGTCCGCGACAGGCCACAGATACGCAGTATTTT. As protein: CASSPRQATDTQYF.

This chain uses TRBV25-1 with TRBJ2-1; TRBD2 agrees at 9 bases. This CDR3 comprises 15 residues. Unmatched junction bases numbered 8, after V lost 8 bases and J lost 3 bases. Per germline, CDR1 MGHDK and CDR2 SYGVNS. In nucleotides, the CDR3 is TGTGCCAGCGGATTAGCGGGAGCCTTCTACAATGAGCAGTTCTTC. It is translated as CASGLAGAFYNEQFF.

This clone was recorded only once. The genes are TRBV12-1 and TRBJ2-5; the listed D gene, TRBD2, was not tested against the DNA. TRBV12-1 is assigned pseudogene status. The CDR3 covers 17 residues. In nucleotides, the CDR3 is TGTGCCAGCAGCACGAAAAGGGCTAGCGGGAGAGGTGAGACCCAGTACTTC. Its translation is CASSTKRASGRGETQYF.